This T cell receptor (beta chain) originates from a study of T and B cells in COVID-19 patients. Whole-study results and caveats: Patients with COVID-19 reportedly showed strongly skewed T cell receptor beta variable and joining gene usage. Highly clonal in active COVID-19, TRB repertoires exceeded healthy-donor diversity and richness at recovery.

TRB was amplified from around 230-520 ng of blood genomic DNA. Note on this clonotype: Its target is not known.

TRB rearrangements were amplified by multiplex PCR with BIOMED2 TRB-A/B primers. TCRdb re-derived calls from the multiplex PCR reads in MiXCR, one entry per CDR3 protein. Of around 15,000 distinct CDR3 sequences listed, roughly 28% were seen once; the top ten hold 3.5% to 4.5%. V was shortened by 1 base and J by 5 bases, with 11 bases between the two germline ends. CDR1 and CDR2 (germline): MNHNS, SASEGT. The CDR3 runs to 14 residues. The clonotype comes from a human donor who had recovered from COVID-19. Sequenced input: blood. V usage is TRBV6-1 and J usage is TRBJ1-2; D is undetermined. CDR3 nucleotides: TGTGCCAGCAGTGAAGTGGCGAGGCTTTATGGCTACACCTTC. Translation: CASSEVARLYGYTF.